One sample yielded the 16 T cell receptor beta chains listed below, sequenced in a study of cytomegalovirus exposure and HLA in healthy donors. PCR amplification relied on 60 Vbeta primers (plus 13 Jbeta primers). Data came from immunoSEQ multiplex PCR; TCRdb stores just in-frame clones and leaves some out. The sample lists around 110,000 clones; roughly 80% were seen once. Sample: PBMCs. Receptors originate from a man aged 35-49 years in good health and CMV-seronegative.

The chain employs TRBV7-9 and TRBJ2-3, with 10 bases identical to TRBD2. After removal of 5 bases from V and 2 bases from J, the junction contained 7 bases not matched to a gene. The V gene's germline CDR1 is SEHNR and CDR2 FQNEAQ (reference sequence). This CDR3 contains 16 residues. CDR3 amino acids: CASSILLAGLTDTQYF. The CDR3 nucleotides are TGTGCCAGCAGCATTCTACTAGCGGGGCTCACAGATACGCAGTATTTT.

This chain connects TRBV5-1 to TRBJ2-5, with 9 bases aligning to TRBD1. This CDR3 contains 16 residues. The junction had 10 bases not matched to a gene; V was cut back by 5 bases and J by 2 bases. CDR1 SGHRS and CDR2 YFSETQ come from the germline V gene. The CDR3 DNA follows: TGCGCCAGCAGGTTGCTGACAGGGGGTCCTCAAGAGACCCAGTACTTC. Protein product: CASRLLTGGPQETQYF.

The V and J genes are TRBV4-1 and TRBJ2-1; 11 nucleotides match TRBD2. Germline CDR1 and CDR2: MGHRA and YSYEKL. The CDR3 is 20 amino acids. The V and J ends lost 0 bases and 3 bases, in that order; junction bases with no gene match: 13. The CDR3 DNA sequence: TGCGCCAGCAGCCAAGATTTGCTAGCGGGGGGTCCCTCCTACTACAATGAGCAGTTCTTC. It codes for CASSQDLLAGGPSYYNEQFF.

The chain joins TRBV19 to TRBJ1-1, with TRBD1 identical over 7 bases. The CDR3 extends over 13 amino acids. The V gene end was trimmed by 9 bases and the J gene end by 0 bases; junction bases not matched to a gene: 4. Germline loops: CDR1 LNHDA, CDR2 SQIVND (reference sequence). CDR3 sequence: CASRQGMNTEAFF. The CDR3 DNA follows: TGTGCCAGCAGACAGGGCATGAACACTGAAGCTTTCTTT.

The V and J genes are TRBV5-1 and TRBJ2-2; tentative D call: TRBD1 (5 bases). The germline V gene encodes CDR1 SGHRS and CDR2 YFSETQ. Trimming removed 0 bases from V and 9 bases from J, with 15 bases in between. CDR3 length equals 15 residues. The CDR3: CASSLDGRVERELFF. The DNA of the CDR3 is TGCGCCAGCAGCTTGGACGGCAGGGTGGAAAGGGAGCTGTTTTTT.

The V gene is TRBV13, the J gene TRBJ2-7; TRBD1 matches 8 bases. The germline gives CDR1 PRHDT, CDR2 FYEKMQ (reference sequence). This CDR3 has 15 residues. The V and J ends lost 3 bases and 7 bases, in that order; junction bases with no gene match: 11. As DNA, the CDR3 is TGTGCCAGCAGCTTGTCCTCCCAGGGGGCGCTGGAGCAGTACTTC. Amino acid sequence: CASSLSSQGALEQYF.

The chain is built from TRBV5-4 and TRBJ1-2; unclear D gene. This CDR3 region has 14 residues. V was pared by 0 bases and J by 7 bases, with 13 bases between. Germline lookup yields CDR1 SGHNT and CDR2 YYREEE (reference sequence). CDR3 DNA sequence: TGTGCCAGCAGCTTGGTCGTGGGTTCAGGTGGCTACACCTTC. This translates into CASSLVVGSGGYTF.

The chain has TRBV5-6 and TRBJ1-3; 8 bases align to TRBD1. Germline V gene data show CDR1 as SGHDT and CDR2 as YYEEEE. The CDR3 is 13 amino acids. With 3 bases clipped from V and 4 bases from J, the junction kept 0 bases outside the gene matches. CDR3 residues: CASSWDRGNTIYF. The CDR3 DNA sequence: TGTGCCAGCAGCTGGGACAGGGGAAACACCATATATTTT.

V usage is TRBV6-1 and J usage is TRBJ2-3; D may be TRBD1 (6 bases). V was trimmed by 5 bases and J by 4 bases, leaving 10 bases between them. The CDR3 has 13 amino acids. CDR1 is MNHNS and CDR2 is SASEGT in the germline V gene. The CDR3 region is CASSINRADTQYF. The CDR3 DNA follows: TGTGCCAGCAGTATCAACAGGGCAGATACGCAGTATTTT.

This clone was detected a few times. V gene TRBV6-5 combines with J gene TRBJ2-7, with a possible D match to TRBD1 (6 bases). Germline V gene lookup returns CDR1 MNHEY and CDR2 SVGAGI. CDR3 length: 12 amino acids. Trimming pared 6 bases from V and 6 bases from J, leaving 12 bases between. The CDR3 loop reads CASSRQVGEQYF. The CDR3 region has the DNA TGTGCCAGCAGCCGACAGGTTGGCGAGCAGTACTTC.

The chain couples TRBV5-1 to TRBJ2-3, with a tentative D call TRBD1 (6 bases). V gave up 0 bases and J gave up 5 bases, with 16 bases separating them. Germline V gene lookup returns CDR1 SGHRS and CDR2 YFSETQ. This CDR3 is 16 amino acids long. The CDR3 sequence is CASSLGPGTYRDTQYF. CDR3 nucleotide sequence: TGCGCCAGCAGCTTGGGACCCGGGACATATAGAGATACGCAGTATTTT.

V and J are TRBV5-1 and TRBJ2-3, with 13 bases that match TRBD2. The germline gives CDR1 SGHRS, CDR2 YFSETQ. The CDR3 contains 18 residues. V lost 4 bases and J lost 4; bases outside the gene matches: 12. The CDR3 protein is CASSRGLAGPLLPDTQYF. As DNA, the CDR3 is TGCGCCAGCAGCAGGGGACTAGCGGGACCCCTTTTACCAGATACGCAGTATTTT.

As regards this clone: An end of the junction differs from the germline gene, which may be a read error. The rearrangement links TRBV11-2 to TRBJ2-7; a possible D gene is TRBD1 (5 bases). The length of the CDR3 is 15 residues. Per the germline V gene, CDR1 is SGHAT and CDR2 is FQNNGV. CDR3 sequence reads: CASSLDRFSSYEQYF. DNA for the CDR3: TGTGCCAGCAGCCTAGACAGATTCAGCTCCTACGAGCAGTACTTC.

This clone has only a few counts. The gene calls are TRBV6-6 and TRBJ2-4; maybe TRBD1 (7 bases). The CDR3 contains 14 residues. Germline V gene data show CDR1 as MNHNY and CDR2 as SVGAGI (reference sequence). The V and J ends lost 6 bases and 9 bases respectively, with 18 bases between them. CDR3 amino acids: CASSRDSNGGIQYF. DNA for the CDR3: TGTGCCAGCAGCCGGGACAGCAACGGGGGCATTCAGTACTTC.

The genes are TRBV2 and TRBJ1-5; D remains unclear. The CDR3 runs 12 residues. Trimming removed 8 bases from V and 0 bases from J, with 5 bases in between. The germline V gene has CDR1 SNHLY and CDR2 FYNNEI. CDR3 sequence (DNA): TGTGCCAGCCAGGATAGCAATCAGCCCCAGCATTTT. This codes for CASQDSNQPQHF.

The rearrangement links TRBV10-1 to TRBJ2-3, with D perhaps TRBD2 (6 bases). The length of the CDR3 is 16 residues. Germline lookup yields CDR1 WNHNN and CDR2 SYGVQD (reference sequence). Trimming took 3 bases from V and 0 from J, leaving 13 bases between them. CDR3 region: CASSDGRRGSTDTQYF. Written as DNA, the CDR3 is TGCGCCAGCAGTGACGGGAGACGGGGTAGCACAGATACGCAGTATTTT.